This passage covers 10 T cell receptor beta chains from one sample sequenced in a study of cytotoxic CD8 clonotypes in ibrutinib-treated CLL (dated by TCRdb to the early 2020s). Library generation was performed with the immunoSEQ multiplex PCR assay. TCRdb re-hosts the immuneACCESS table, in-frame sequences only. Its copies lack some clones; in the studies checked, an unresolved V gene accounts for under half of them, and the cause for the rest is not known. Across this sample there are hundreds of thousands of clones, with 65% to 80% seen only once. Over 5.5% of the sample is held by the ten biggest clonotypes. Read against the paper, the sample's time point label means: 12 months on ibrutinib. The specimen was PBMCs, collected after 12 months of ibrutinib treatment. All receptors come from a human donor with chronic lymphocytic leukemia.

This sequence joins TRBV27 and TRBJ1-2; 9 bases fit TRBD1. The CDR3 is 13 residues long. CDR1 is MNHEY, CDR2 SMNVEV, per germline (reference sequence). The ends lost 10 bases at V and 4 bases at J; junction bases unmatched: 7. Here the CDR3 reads CATSDRGAYGYTF. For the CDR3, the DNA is TGTGCCACCTCGGACAGGGGAGCCTATGGCTACACCTTC.

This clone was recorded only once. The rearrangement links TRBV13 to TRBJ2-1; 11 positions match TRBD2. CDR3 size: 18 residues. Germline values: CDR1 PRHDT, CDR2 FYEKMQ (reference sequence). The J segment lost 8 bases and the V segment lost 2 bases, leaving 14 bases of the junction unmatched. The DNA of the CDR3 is TGTGCCAGCAGCTTAACTAGTAGCGGGGGGGCGGTCTCTCATGAGCAGTTCTTC. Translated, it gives CASSLTSSGGAVSHEQFF. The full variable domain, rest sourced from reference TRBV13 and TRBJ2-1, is AAGVIQSPRHLIKEKRETATLKCYPIPRHDTVYWYQQGPGQDPQFLISFYEKMQSDKGSIPDRFSAQQFSDYHSELNMSSLELGDSALYFCASSLTSSGGAVSHEQFFGPGTRLTVL.

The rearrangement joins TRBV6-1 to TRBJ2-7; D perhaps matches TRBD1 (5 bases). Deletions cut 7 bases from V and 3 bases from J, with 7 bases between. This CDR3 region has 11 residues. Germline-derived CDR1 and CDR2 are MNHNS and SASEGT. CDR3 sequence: CASNRGYEQYF. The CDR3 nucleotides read TGTGCCAGCAATAGGGGCTACGAGCAGTACTTC.

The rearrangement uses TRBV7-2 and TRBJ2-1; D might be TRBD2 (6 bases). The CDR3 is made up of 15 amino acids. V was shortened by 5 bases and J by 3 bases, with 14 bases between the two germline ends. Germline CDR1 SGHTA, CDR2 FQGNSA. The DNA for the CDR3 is TGTGCCAGCAGCATAGGAGGGGCCCTCTACAATGAGCAGTTCTTC. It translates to CASSIGGALYNEQFF.

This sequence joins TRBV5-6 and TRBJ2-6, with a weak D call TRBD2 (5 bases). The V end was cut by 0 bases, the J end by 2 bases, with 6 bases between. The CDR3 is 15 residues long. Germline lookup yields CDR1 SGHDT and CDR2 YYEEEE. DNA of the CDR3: TGTGCCAGCAGCTTGGGGGAGACTGGGGCCAACGTCCTGACTTTC. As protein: CASSLGETGANVLTF.

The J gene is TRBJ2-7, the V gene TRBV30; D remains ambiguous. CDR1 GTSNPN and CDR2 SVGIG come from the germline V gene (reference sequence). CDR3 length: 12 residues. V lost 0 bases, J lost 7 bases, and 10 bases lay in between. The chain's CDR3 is CAWSVRGTEQYF. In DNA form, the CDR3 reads TGTGCCTGGAGTGTACGAGGTACGGAGCAGTACTTC.

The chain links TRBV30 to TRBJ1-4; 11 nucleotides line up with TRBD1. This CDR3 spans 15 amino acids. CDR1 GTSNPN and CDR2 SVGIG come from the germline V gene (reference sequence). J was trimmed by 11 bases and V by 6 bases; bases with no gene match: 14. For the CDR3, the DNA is TGTGCCTGTACCCGCGGGACAGGGGGGGTCGGGAAACTGTTTTTT. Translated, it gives CACTRGTGGVGKLFF.

This CDR3 is CASSKRLAGDLSYNEQFF. CDR3 sequence (DNA): TGTGCCAGCAGCAAACGACTAGCGGGAGACCTCTCCTACAATGAGCAGTTCTTC. The chain combines TRBV7-2 with TRBJ2-1, with 12 bases aligning to TRBD2. J gave up 0 bases and V 5 bases, and 8 bases lay outside the gene matches. CDR1 is SGHTA, CDR2 FQGNSA, per germline. The CDR3 extends over 18 amino acids.

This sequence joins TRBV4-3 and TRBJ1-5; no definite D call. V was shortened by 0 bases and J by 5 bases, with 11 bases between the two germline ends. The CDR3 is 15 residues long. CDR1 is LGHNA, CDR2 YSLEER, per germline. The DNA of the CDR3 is TGCGCCAGCAGCCAAGAAGGCTGGGTTCATCAGCCCCAGCATTTT. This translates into CASSQEGWVHQPQHF.

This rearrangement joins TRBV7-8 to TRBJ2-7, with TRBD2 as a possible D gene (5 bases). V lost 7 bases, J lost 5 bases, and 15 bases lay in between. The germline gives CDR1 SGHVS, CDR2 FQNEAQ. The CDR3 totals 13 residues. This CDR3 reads CASTNSGSDEQYF. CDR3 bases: TGTGCCAGCACCAACAGTGGGAGCGACGAGCAGTACTTC.